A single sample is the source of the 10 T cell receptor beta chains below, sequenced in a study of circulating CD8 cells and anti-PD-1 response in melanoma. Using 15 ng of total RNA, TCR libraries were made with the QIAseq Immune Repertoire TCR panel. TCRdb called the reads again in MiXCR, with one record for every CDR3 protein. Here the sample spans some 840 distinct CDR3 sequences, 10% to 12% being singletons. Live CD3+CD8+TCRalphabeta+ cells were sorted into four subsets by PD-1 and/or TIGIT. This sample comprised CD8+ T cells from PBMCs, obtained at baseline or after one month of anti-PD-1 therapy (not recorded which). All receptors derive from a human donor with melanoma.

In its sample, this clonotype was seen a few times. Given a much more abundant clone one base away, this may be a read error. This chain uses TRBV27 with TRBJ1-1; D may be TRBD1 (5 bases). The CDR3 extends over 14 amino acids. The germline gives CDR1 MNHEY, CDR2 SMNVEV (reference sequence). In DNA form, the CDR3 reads TGTGCCAGCAGCTATGGGGGTAAGGGCACTGAAGCTCTCTTT. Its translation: CASSYGGKGTEALF.

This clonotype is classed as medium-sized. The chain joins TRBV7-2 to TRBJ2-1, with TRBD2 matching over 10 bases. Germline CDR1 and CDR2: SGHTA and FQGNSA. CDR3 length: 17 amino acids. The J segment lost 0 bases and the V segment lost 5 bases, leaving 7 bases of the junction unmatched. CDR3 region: CASSIMPSGSSYNEQFF. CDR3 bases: TGTGCCAGCAGCATAATGCCTAGCGGGAGCTCCTACAATGAGCAGTTCTTC.

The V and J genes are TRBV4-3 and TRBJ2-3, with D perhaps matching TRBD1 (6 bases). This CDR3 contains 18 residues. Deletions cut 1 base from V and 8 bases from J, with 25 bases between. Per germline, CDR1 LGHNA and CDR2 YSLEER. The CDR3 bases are TGCGCCAGCAGCCAAGCGGTGGAGACAGGTGGCGTGTGGGGTACGCAGTATTTT. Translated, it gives CASSQAVETGGVWGTQYF.

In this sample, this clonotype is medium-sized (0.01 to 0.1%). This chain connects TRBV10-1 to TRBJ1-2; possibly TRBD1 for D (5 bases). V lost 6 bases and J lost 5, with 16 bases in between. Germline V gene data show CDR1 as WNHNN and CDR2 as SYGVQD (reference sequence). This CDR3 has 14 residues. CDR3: CASREDDREYGYTF. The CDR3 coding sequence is TGCGCCAGCAGAGAGGATGACAGAGAGTATGGCTACACCTTC.

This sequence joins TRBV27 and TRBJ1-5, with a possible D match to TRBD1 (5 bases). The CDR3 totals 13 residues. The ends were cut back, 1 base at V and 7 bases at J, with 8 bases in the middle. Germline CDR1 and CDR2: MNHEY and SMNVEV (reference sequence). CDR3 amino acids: CASSLWGDQPQHF. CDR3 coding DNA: TGTGCCAGCAGTTTATGGGGGGACCAGCCCCAGCATTTT.

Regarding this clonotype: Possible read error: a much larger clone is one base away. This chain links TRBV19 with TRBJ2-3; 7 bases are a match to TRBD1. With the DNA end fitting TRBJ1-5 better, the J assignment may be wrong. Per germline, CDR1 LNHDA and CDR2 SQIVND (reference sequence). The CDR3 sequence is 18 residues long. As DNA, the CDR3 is TGTGCCAGTAGTCAGGGGACAGCGATAAGCACTAGCACAGATACGCAGCATTTT. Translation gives CASSQGTAISTSTDTQHF.

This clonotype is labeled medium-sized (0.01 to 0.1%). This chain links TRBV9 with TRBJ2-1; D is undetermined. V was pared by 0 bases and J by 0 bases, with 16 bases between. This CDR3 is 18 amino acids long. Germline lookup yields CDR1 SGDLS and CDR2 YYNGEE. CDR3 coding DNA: TGTGCCAGCAGCGTAGAGGCTTGGGCGCCGAGCTCCTACAATGAGCAGTTCTTC. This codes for CASSVEAWAPSSYNEQFF.

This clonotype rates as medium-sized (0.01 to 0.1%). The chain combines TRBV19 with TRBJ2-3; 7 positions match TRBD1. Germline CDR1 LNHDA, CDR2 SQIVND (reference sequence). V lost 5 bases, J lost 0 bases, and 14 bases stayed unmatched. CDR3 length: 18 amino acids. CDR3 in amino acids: CASSQGTAISTSTDTQYF. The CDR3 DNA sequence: TGTGCCAGTAGTCAGGGGACAGCGATAAGCACTAGCACAGATACGCAGTATTTT.

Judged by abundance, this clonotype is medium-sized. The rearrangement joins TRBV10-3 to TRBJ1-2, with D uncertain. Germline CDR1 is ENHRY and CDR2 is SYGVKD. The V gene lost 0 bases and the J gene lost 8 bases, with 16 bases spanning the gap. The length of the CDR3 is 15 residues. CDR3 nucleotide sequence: TGTGCCATCAGTGAGTCATCGGTCCCTCGGCAGGGCTACACCTTC. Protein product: CAISESSVPRQGYTF.

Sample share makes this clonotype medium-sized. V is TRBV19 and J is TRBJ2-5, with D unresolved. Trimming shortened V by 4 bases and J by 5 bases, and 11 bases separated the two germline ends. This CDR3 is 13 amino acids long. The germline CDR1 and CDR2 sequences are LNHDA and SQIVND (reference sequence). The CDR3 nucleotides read TGTGCCAGTAGTAGGGGTATTCTCGAGACCCAGTACTTC. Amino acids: CASSRGILETQYF. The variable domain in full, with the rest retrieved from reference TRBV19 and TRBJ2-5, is DGGITQSPKYLFRKEGQNVTLSCEQNLNHDAMYWYRQDPGQGLRLIYYSQIVNDFQKGDIAEGYSVSREKKESFPLTVTSAQKNPTAFYLCASSRGILETQYFGPGTRLLVL.